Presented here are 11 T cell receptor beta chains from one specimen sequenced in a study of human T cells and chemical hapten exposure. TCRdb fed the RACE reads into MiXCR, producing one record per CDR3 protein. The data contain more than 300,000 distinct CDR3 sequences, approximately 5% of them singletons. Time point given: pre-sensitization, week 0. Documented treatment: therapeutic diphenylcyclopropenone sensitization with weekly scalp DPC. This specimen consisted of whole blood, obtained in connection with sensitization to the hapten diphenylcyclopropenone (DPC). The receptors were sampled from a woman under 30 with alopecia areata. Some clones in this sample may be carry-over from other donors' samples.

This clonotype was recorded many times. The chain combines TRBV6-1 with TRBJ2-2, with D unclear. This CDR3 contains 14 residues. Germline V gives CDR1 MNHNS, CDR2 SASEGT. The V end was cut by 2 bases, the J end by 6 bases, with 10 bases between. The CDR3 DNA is TGTGCCAGCAGTGAAAGTCCGACGGCCGGGGAGCTGTTTTTT. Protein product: CASSESPTAGELFF.

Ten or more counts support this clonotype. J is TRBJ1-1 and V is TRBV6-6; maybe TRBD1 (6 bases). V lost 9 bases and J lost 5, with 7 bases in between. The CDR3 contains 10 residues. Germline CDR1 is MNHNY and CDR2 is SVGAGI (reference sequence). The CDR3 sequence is CASTGTEAFF. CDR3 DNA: TGTGCCAGTACAGGGACTGAAGCTTTCTTT.

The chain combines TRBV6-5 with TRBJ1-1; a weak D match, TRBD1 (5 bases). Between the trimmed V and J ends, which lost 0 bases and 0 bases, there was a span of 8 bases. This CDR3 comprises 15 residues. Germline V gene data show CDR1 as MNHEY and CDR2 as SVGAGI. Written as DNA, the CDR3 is TGTGCCAGCAGTTACTCTCCAGGGATGAACACTGAAGCTTTCTTT. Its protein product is CASSYSPGMNTEAFF.

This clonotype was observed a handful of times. This CDR3 is CASSWSLGGTDTQYF. CDR3 nucleotide sequence: TGTGCCAGCAGCTGGTCCCTCGGGGGCACAGATACGCAGTATTTT. The chain links TRBV5-5 to TRBJ2-3; a possible D gene is TRBD2 (5 bases). V lost 3 bases and J lost 1, with 12 bases in between. The CDR3 has 15 amino acids. CDR1 is SGHKS, CDR2 YYEKEE, per germline (reference sequence).

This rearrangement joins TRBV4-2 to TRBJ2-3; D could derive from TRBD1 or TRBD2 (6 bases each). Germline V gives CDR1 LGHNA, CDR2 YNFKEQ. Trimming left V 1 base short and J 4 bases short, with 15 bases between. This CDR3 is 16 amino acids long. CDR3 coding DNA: TGTGCCAGCAGCCAAGGGGCAAGGGGGGATGCAGATACGCAGTATTTT. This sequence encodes CASSQGARGDADTQYF.

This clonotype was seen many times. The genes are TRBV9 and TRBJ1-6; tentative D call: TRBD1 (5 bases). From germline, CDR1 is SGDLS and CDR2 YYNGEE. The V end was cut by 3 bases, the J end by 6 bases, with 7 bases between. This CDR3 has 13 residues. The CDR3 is CASSADSNSPLHF. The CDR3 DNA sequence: TGTGCCAGCAGCGCCGACAGTAATTCACCCCTCCACTTT. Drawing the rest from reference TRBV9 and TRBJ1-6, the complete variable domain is DSGVTQTPKHLITATGQRVTLRCSPRSGDLSVYWYQQSLDQGLQFLIQYYNGEERAKGNILERFSAQQFPDLHSELNLSSLELGDSALYFCASSADSNSPLHFGNGTRLTVT.

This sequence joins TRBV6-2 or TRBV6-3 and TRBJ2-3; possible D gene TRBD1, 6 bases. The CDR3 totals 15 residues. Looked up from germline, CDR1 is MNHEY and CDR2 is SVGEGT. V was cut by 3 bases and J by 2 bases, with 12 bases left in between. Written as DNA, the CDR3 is TGTGCCAGCAGTTATTCCCGGGGACACACAGATACGCAGTATTTT. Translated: CASSYSRGHTDTQYF.

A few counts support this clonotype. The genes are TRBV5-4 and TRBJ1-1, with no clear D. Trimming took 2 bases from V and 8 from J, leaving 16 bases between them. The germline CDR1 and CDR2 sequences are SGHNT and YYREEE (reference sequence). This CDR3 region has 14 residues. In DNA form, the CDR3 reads TGTGCCAGCAGCTTTTCTAGAGTTGGTGCGGAAGCTTTCTTT. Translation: CASSFSRVGAEAFF. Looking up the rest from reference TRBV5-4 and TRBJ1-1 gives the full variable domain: ETGVTQSPTHLIKTRGQQVTLRCSSQSGHNTVSWYQQALGQGPQFIFQYYREEENGRGNFPPRFSGLQFPNYSSELNVNALELDDSALYLCASSFSRVGAEAFFGQGTRLTVV.

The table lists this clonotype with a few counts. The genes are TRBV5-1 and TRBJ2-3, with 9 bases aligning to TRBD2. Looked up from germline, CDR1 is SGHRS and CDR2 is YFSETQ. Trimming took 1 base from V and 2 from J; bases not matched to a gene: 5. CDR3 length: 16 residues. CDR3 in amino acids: CASSLFGLASTDTQYF. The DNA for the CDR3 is TGCGCCAGCAGCTTGTTTGGACTAGCGTCCACAGATACGCAGTATTTT.

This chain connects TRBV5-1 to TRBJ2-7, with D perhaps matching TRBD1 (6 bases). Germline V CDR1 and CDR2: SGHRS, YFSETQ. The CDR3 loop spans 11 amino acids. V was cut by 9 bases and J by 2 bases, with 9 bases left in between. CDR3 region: CATKGAYEQYF. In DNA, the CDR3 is TGCGCCACCAAGGGGGCCTACGAGCAGTACTTC.

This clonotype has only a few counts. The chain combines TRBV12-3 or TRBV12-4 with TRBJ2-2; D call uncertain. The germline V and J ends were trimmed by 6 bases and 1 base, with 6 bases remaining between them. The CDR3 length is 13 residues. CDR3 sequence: CASRVLNTGELFF. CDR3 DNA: TGTGCCAGCAGGGTATTGAACACCGGGGAGCTGTTTTTT.